Listed below are T cell receptor beta chains from one sample, sequenced in a study of T cells in localized non-small cell lung cancer. Assay: immunoSEQ multiplex PCR; the TCRdb copy retains only in-frame clones and omits some. This table has 25,000 or so clones, approximately 87% appearing once. The sequenced sample was PBMCs, obtained before any cancer treatment. The receptors here all came from a man aged 35 to 69 with stage II lung adenocarcinoma. CDR3s include the opening cysteine and the closing phenylalanine or tryptophan. A D gene is named only where the DNA matches it firmly. Clone sizes are given selectively: once, few, many, or a class where the clone is expanded.

CDR3 length | D gene | J gene | V gene | clone size | CDR3 protein | CDR3 DNA
13 | - | TRBJ2-7 | TRBV11-2 | - | CASTGGGSYEQYF | TGTGCCAGCACGGGCGGCGGGTCCTACGAGCAGTACTTC
15 | - | TRBJ2-5 | TRBV5-1 | - | CASLNEPGNYGTQYF | TGCGCCAGCCTAAACGAACCAGGGAATTACGGGACCCAGTACTTC
14 | - | TRBJ2-1 | TRBV29-1 | - | CSVDVAGLYNEQFF | TGCAGCGTTGATGTTGCGGGCCTTTACAATGAGCAGTTCTTC
16 | - | TRBJ2-3 | TRBV7-8 | - | CASSSLQGLDGDTQYF | TGTGCCAGCAGCTCCCTACAGGGCCTAGACGGAGATACGCAGTATTTT
15 | TRBD2 | TRBJ2-1 | TRBV18 | few | CASSASGGAHNEQFF | TGTGCCAGCTCAGCTAGCGGGGGGGCCCACAATGAGCAGTTCTTC
16 | TRBD1 | TRBJ2-7 | TRBV4-1 | - | CASSQGGTGGVYEQYF | TGCGCCAGCAGCCAAGGTGGGACAGGGGGCGTCTACGAGCAGTACTTC
16 | - | TRBJ1-2 | TRBV5-5 | - | CASSLAHGNLRDGYTF | TGTGCCAGCAGCTTGGCCCATGGTAACCTCAGGGATGGCTACACCTTC
17 | TRBD1 | TRBJ1-3 | TRBV6-4 | - | CASSKKRGQVLRYTIYF | TGTGCCAGCAGTAAAAAAAGGGGACAGGTACTACGGTACACCATATATTTT
15 | TRBD2 | TRBJ2-7 | TRBV11-3 | - | CASSPRGTSDYEQYF | TGTGCCAGCAGCCCGCGGGGGACTAGCGACTACGAGCAGTACTTC
16 | - | TRBJ1-2 | TRBV11-2 | - | CASSGSESRKTYGYTF | TGTGCCAGCAGCGGGTCAGAAAGCAGAAAGACCTATGGCTACACCTTC
13 | - | TRBJ2-1 | TRBV7-6 | - | CASSLEASDEQFF | TGTGCCAGCAGCTTAGAGGCGAGCGATGAGCAGTTCTTC
14 | - | TRBJ2-2 | TRBV27 | - | CASSSWGNTGELFF | TGTGCCAGCAGTTCGTGGGGGAACACCGGGGAGCTGTTTTTT
15 | - | TRBJ2-3 | TRBV30 | - | CAYNPPRPTTDTQYF | TGTGCCTACAACCCGCCTCGCCCGACCACAGATACGCAGTATTTT
14 | - | TRBJ1-2 | TRBV30 | few | CAWSRGRVTVGYTF | TGTGCCTGGAGTCGGGGCAGGGTAACGGTTGGCTACACCTTC
15 | - | TRBJ1-1 | TRBV9 | few | CASSSDRTQNTEAFF | TGTGCCAGCAGCTCAGACAGGACACAGAACACTGAAGCTTTCTTT
16 | - | TRBJ1-4 | TRBV5-4 | few | CASSFSGGKTNEKLFF | TGTGCCAGCAGCTTTTCAGGAGGAAAAACTAATGAAAAACTGTTTTTT
15 | TRBD2 | TRBJ2-7 | TRBV18 | - | CASSPPGLADYEQYF | TGTGCCAGCTCACCACCGGGACTAGCGGATTACGAGCAGTACTTC
12 | - | TRBJ1-2 | TRBV29-1 | few | CSVEDGPRGYTF | TGCAGCGTTGAAGATGGGCCCCGTGGCTACACCTTC
14 | - | TRBJ2-1 | TRBV2 | - | CASDSSGSYNEQFF | TGTGCCAGCGACTCCAGCGGCTCCTACAATGAGCAGTTCTTC
12 | - | TRBJ2-3 | TRBV6-6 | - | CAAAQGTDTQYF | TGTGCAGCGGCCCAAGGGACAGATACGCAGTATTTT
14 | - | TRBJ1-4 | TRBV4-3 | - | CASSQVGADEKLFF | TGCGCCAGCAGCCAAGTAGGGGCGGATGAAAAACTGTTTTTT
15 | - | TRBJ1-5 | TRBV19 | - | CASSIRTDSNQPQHF | TGTGCCAGTAGTATCCGGACAGATAGCAATCAGCCCCAGCATTTT
11 | TRBD1 | TRBJ1-2 | TRBV19 | - | CASRTGGGYTF | TGTGCCAGTAGGACAGGGGGTGGCTACACCTTC
18 | TRBD1 | TRBJ1-2 | TRBV19 | - | CASSMTSGQGDRHYGYTF | TGTGCCAGTAGTATGACATCGGGACAGGGGGACAGACACTATGGCTACACCTTC
12 | TRBD1 | TRBJ1-1 | TRBV2 | - | CASSVDRRFVFF | TGTGCCAGCAGCGTGGACAGGAGATTTGTATTCTTT
14 | TRBD1 | TRBJ1-2 | TRBV4-3 | once | CASSQDRDSYGYTF | TGCGCCAGCAGCCAAGACCGGGACAGCTATGGCTACACCTTC
11 | - | TRBJ2-5 | TRBV30 | - | CAWATVETQYF | TGTGCCTGGGCTACAGTGGAGACCCAGTACTTC
16 | - | TRBJ1-6 | TRBV2 | - | CASSDYRSSYNSPLHF | TGTGCCAGCAGTGACTACAGGAGCTCCTATAATTCACCCCTCCACTTT
14 | - | TRBJ1-1 | TRBV9 | few | CASSQEGSTTEAFF | TGTGCCAGCAGCCAAGAGGGATCGACAACTGAAGCTTTCTTT
12 | - | TRBJ1-2 | TRBV6-4 | - | CASSKEGRGYTF | TGTGCCAGCAGTAAGGAGGGTCGTGGCTACACCTTC
13 | - | TRBJ1-2 | TRBV2 | - | CASSLTGNYGYTF | TGTGCCAGCAGTTTGACCGGGAACTATGGCTACACCTTC